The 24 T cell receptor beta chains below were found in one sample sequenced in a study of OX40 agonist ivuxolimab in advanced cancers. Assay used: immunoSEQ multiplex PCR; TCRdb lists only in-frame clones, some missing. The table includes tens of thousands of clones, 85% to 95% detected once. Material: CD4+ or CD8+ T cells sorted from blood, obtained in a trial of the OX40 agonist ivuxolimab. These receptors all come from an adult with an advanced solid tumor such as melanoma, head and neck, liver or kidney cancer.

CDR3 amino acids: CASSLGQGGNTIYF. The CDR3, as DNA: TGTGCCAGCAGTCTAGGACAGGGGGGAAACACCATATATTTT. The chain links TRBV28 to TRBJ1-3, with 9 bases that match TRBD1. The germline V gene encodes CDR1 MDHEN and CDR2 SYDVKM. V was pared by 5 bases and J by 4 bases, with 3 bases of the junction left unmatched. This CDR3 is 14 amino acids long.

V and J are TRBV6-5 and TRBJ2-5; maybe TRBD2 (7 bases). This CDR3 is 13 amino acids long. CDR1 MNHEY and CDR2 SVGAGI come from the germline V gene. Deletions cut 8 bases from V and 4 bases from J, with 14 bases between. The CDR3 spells CASRDRGAETQYF. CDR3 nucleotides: TGTGCCAGCCGCGATCGGGGGGCAGAGACCCAGTACTTC.

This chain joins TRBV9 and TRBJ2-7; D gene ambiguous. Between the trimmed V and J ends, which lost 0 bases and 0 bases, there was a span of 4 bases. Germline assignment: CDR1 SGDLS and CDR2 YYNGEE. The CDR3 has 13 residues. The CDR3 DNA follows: TGTGCCAGCAGCGTAGACAACTCCTACGAGCAGTACTTC. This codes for CASSVDNSYEQYF.

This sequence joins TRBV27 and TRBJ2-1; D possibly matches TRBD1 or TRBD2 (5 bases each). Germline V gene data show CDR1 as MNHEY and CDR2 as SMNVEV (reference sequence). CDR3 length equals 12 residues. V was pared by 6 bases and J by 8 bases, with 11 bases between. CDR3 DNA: TGTGCCAGCAGCCCTGGGGGACATGAGCAGTTCTTC. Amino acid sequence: CASSPGGHEQFF.

CDR3 nucleotide sequence: TGTGCCAGCAGTCCCCGGGGCCAGATCCCTCCCTACGAGCAGTACTTC. It specifies CASSPRGQIPPYEQYF. The rearrangement joins TRBV27 to TRBJ2-7; D might be TRBD1 or TRBD2, each matching 5 bases. There are 16 residues in the CDR3. Trimming took 5 bases from V and 2 from J, leaving 19 bases between them. CDR1 and CDR2 (germline): MNHEY, SMNVEV (reference sequence).

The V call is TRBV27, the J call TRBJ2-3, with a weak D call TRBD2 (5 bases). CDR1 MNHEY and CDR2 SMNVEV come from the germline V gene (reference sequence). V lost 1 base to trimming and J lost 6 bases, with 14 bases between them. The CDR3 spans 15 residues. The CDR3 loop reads CASSLYQRYGDTQYF. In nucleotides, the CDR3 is TGTGCCAGCAGTTTATATCAGCGGTATGGGGATACGCAGTATTTT.

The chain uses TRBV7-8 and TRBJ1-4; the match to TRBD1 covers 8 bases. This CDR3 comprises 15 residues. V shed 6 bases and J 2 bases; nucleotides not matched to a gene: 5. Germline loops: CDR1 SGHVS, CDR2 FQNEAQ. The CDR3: CASRLQGDTNEKLFF. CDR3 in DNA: TGTGCCAGCAGGCTACAGGGGGATACTAATGAAAAACTGTTTTTT.

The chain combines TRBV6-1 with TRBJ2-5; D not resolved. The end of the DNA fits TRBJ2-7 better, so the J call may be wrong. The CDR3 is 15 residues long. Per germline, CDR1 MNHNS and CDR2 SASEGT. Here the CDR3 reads CASSEETRSSYEQYF. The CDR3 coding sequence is TGTGCCAGCAGTGAGGAGACTCGGAGCTCCTACGAGCAGTACTTC.

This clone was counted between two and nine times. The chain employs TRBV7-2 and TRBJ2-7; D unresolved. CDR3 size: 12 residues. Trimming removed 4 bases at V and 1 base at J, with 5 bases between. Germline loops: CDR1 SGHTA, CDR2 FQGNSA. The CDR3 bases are TGTGCCAGCAGCTACGATTCCTACGAGCAGTACTTC. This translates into CASSYDSYEQYF.

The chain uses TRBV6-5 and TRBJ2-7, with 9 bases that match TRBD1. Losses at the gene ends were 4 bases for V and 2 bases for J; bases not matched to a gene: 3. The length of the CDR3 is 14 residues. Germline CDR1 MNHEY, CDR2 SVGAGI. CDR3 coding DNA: TGTGCCAGCAGTTCCCGGACAGGGGCCTACGAGCAGTACTTC. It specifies CASSSRTGAYEQYF.

The DNA for the CDR3 is TGTGCCAGCAGTTACTCGATCCCCCCAGATACGCAGTATTTT. It codes for CASSYSIPPDTQYF. The rearrangement joins TRBV6-6 to TRBJ2-3; D uncertain. Looked up from germline, CDR1 is MNHNY and CDR2 is SVGAGI (reference sequence). The CDR3 spans 14 residues. Trimming shortened V by 0 bases and J by 4 bases, and 8 bases separated the two germline ends.

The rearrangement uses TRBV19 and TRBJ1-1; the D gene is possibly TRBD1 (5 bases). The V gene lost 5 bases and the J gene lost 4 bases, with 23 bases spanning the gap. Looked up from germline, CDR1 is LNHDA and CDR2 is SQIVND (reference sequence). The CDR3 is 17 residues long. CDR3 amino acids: CASSSLRRSRVGTEAFF. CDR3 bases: TGTGCCAGTAGTTCTCTCCGGCGATCCAGGGTAGGCACTGAAGCTTTCTTT.

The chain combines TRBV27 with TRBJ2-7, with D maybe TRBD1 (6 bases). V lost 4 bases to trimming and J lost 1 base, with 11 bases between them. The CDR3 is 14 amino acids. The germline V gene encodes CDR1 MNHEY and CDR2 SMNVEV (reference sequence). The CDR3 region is CASSSFRGSYEQYF. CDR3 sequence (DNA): TGTGCCAGCAGTTCCTTTAGGGGGTCCTACGAGCAGTACTTC.

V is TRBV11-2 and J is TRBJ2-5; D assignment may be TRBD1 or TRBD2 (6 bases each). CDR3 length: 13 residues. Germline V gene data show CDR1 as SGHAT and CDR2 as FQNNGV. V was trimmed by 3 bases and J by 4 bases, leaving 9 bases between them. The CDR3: CASSLGGSETQYF. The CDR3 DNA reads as TGTGCCAGCAGCTTGGGGGGCTCAGAGACCCAGTACTTC.

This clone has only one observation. The CDR3 spells CASSPVPRGGTEAFF. In DNA, the CDR3 is TGTGCCAGCTCACCAGTTCCTCGGGGTGGGACTGAAGCTTTCTTT. J is TRBJ1-1 and V is TRBV18; D gene uncertain. Germline assignment: CDR1 KGHSH and CDR2 LQKENI. This CDR3 spans 15 amino acids. V was clipped by 2 bases and J by 5 bases, with 15 bases between them.

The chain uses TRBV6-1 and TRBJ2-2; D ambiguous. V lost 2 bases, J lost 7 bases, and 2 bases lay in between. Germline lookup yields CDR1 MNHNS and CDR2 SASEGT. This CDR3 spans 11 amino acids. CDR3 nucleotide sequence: TGTGCCAGCAGTGAATTCGGGGAGCTGTTTTTT. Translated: CASSEFGELFF.

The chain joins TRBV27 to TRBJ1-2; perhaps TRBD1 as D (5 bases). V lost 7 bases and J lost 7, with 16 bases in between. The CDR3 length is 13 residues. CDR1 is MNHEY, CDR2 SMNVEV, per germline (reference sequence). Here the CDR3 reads CASKGEDAGGYTF. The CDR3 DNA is TGTGCCAGCAAAGGGGAAGACGCCGGTGGCTACACCTTC.

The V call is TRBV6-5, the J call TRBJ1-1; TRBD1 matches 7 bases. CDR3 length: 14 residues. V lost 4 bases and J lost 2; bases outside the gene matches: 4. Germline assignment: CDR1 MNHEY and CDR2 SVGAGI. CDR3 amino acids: CASSFYRGNTEAFF. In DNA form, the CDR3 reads TGTGCCAGCAGTTTTTACAGGGGAAACACTGAAGCTTTCTTT.

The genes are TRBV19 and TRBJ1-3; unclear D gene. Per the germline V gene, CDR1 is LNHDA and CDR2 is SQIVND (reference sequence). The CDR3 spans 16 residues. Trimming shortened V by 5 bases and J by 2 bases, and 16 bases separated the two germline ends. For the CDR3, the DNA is TGTGCCAGTAGTCCGCAGACGGCTTATCCTGGAAACACCATATATTTT. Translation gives CASSPQTAYPGNTIYF.

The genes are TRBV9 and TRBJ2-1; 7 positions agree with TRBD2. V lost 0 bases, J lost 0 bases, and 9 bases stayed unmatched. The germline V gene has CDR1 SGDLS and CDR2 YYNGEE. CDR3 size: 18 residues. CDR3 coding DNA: TGTGCCAGCAGCGTAGATTCGGCGCGGGAGCTCTCCTACAATGAGCAGTTCTTC. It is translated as CASSVDSARELSYNEQFF.

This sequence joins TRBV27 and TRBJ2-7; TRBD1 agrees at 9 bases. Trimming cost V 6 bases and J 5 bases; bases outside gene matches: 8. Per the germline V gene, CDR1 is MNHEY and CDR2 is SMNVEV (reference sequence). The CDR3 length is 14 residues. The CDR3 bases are TGTGCCAGCAGCCGCGGGACAGGGCCCCACGAGCAGTACTTC. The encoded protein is CASSRGTGPHEQYF.

In DNA form, the CDR3 reads TGTGCCAGCAGCCCAGGGTCCGAGAGCACTGAAGCTTTCTTT. Translation: CASSPGSESTEAFF. The chain links TRBV11-1 to TRBJ1-1; weak D call: TRBD1 (5 bases). The V and J ends lost 5 bases and 4 bases respectively, with 14 bases between them. This CDR3 region has 14 residues. Per the germline V gene, CDR1 is SGHAT and CDR2 is FQDESV (reference sequence).

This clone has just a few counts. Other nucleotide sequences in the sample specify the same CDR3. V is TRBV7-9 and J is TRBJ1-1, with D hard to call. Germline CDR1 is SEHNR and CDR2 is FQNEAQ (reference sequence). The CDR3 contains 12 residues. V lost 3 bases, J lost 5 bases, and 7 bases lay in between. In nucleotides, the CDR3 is TGTGCCAGCAGCTTGTCTGGGACTGAAGCTTTCTTT. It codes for CASSLSGTEAFF.

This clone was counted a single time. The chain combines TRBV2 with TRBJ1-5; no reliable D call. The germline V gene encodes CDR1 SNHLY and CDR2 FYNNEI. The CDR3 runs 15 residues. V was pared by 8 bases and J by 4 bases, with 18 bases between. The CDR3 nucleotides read TGTGCCAGCGCTTACTCTAATCTAGCAAATCAGCCCCAGCATTTT. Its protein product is CASAYSNLANQPQHF. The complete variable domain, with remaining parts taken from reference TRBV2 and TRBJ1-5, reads EPEVTQTPSHQVTQMGQEVILRCVPISNHLYFYWYRQILGQKVEFLVSFYNNEISEKSEIFDDQFSVERPDGSNFTLKIRSTKLEDSAMYFCASAYSNLANQPQHFGDGTRLSIL.